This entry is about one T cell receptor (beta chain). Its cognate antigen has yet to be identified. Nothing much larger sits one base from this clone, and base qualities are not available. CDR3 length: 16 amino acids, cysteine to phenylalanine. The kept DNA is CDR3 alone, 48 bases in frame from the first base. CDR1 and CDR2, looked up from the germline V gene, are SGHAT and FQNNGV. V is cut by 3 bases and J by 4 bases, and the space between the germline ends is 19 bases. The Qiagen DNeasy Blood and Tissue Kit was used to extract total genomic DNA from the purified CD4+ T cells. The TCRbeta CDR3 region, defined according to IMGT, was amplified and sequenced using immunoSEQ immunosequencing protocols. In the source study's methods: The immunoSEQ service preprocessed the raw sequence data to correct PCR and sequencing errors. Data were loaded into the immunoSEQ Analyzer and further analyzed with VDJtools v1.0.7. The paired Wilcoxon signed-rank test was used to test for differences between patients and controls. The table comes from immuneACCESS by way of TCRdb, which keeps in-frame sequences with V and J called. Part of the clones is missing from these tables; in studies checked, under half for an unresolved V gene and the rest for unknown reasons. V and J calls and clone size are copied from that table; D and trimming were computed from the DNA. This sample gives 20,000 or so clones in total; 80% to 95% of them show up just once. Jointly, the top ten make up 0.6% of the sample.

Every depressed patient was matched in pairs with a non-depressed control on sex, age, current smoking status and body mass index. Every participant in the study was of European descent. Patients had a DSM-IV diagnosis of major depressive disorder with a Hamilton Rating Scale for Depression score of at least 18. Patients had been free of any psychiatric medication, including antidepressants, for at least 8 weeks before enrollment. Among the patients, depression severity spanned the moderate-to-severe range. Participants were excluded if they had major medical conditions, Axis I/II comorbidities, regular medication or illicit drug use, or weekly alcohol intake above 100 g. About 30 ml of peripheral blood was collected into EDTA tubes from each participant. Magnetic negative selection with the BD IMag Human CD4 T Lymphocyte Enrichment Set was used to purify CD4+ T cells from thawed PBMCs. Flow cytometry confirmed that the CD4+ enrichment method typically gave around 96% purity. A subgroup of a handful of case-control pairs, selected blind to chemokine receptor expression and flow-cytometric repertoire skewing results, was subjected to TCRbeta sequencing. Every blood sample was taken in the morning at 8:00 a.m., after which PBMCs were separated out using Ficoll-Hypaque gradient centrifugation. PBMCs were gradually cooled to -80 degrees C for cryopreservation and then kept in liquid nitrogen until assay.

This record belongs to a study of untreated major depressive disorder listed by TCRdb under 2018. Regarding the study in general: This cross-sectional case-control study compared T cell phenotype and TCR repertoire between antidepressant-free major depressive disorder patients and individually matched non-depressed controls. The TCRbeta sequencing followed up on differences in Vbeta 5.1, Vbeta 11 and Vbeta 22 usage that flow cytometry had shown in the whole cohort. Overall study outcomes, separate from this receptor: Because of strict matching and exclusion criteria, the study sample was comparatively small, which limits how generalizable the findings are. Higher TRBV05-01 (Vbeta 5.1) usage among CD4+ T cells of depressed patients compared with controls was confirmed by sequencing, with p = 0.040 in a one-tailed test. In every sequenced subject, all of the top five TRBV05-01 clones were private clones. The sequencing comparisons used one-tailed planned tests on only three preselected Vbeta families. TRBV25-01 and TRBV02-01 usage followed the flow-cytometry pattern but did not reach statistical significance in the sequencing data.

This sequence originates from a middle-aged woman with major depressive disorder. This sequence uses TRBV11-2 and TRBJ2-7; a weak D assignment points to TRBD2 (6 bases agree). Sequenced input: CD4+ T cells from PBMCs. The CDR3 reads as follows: CASSFATGGVGYEQYF. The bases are TGTGCCAGCAGCTTTGCGACCGGGGGAGTGGGGTACGAGCAGTACTTC. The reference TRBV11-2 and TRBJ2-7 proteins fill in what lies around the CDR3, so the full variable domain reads EAGVAQSPRYKIIEKRQSVAFWCNPISGHATLYWYQQILGQGPKLLIQFQNNGVVDDSQLPKDRFSAERLKGVDSTLKIQPAKLEDSAVYLCASSFATGGVGYEQYFGPGTRLTVT.